This T cell receptor beta chain emerged from a study of early T cells in non-severe SARS-CoV-2 infection. At the level of the study: Sequenced bulk RNA came from whole blood that was unsorted, and chains were unpaired. General study findings and limits: Database matching using VDJdb favored anti-spike CD8 responses, with private and CD4 specificities left missing.

Individual cDNA molecules received unique molecular identifiers. TCRdb reprocessed the 5' RACE reads with MiXCR, giving one entry per CDR3 protein. Altogether 35,000 to 40,000 distinct CDR3 sequences are present, nearly 6% being singletons, with the ten largest covering about 8%. The trim removed 4 bases at V and 6 bases at J, leaving 21 bases unmatched. Germline CDR1 and CDR2: SGHAT and FQNNGV. The CDR3 covers 19 residues. This clonotype appeared many times. Its antigen is not identified. Sequenced material: whole blood. The sequence was collected from an adult who was a healthcare worker with PCR-confirmed SARS-CoV-2 infection or an uninfected control (not recorded which). The genes are TRBV11-2 and TRBJ2-1; 7 bases align to TRBD1. CDR3 sequence: CASSSGARQGSSIFNEQFF. In nucleotides, the CDR3 is TGTGCCAGCAGCTCCGGGGCCCGACAGGGTTCGTCAATCTTCAATGAGCAGTTCTTC.